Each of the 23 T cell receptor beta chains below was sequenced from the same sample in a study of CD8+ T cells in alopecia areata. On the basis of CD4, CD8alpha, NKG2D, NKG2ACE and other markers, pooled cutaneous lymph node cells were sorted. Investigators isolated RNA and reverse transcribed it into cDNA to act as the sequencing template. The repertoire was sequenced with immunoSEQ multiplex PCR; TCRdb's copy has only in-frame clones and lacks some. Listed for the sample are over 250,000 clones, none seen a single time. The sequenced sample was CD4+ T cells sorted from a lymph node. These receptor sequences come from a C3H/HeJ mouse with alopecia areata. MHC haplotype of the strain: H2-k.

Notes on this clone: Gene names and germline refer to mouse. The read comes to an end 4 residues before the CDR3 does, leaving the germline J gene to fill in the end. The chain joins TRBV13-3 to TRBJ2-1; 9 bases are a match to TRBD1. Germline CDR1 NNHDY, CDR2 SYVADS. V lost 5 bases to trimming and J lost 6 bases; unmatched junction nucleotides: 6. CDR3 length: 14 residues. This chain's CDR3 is CASRAGTGRAEQFF. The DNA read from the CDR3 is TGTGCCAGCAGGGCCGGGACAGGGCGTGCT.

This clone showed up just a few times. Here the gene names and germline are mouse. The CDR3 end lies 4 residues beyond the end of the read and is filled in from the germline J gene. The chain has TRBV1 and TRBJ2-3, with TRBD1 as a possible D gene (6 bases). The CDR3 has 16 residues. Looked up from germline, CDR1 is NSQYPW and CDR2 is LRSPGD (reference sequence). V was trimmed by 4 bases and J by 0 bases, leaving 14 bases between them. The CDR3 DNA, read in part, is TGCACCTGCAGTGGGTCCGGGACAACTAGTGCAGAA. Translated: CTCSGSGTTSAE. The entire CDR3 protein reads CTCSGSGTTSAETLYF.

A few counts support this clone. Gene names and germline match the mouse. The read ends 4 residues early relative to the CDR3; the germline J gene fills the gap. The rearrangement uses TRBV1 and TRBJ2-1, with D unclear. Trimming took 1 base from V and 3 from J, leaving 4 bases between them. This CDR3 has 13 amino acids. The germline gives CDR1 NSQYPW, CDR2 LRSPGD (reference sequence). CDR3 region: CTCSAVGYAEQFF. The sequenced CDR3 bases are TGCACCTGCAGTGCAGTGGGCTATGCT.

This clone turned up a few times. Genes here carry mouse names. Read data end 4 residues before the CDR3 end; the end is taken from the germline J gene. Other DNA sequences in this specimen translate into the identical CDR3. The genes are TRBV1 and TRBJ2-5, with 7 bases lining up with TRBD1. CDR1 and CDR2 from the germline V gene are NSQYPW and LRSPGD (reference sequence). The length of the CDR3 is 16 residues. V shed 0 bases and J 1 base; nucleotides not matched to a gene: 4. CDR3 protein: CTCSADAGQDQDTQYF. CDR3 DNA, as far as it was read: TGCACCTGCAGTGCAGATGCCGGACAGGACCAAGAC.

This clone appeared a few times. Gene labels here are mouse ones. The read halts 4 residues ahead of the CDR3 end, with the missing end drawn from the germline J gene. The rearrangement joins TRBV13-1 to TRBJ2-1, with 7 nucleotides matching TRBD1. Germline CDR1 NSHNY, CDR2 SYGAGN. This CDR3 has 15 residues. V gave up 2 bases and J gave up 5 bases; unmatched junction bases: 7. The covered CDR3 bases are TGTGCCAGCAGTGACAAACAGGGGCTGGATGCT. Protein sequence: CASSDKQGLDA. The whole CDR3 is CASSDKQGLDAEQFF.

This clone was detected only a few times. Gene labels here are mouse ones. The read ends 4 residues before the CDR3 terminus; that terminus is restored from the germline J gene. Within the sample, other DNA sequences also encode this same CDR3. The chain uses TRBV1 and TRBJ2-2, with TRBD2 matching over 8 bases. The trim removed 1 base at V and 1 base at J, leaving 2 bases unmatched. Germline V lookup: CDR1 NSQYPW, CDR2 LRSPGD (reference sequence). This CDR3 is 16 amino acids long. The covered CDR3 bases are TGCACCTGCAGTGCAGCCACTGGGGGAAACACCGGG. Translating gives CTCSAATGGNTG. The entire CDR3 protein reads CTCSAATGGNTGQLYF.

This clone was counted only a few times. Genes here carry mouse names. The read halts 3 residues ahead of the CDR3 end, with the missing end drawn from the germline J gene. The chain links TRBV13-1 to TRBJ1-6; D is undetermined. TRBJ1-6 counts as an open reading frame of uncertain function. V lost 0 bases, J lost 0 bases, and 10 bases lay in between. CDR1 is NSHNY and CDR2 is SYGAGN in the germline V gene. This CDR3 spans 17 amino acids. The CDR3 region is CASSDAVQYSYNSPLYF. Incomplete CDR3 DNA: TGTGCCAGCAGTGATGCAGTGCAGTATTCCTATAATTCGCCC.

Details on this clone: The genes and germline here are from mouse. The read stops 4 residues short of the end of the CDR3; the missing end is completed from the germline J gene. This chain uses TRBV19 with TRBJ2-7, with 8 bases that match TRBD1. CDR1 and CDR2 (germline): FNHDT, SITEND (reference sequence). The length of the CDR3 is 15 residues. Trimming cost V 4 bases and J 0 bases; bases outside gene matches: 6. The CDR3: CASSYRDRSSYEQYF. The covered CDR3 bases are TGTGCCAGCAGTTACCGGGACAGGAGCTCCTAT.

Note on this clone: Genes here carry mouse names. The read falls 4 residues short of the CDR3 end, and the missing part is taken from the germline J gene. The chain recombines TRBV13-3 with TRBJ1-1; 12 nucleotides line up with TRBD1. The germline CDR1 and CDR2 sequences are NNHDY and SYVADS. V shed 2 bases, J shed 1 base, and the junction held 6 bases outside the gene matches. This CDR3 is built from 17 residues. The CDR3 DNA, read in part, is TGTGCCAGCAGTGAAGGGACAGGGGGCGCAAGAAACACA. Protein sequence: CASSEGTGGARNT. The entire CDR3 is CASSEGTGGARNTEVFF.

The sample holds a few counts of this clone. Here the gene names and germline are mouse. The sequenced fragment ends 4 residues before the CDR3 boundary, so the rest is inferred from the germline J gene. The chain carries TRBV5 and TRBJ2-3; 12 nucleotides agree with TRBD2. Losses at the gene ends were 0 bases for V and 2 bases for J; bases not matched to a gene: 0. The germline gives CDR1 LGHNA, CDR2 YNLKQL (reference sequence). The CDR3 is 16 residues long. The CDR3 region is CASSQETGGAAETLYF. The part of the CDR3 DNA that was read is TGTGCCAGCAGCCAAGAGACTGGGGGGGCTGCAGAA.

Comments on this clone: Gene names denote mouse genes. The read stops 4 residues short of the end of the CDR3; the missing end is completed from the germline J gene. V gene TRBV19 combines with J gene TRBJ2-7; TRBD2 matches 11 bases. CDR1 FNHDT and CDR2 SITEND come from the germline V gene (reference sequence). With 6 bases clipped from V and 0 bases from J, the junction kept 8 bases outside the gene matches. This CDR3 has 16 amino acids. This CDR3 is CASTADWGALSYEQYF. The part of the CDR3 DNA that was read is TGTGCCAGCACCGCGGACTGGGGGGCCCTCTCCTAT. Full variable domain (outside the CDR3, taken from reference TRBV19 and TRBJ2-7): GGIITQTPKFLIGQEGQKLTLKCQQNFNHDTMYWYRQDSGKGLRLIYYSITENDLQKGDLSEGYDASREKKSSFSLTVTSAQKNEMAVFLCASTADWGALSYEQYFGPGTRLTVL.

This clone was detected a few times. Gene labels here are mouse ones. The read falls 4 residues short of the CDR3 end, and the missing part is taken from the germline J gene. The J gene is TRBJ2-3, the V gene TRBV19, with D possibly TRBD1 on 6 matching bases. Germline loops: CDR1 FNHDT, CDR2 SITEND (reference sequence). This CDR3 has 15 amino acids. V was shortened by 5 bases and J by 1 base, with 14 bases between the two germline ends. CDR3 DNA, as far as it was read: TGTGCCAGCAGGCTAACAGGGTGGGGTGCAGAA. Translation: CASRLTGWGAE. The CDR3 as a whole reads CASRLTGWGAETLYF.

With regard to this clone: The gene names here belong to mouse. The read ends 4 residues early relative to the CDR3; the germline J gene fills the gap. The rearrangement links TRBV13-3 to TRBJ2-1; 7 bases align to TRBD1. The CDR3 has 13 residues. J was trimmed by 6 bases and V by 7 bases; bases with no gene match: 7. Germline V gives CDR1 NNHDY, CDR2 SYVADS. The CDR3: CASSRDRSAEQFF. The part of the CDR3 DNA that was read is TGTGCCAGCTCCCGGGACAGAAGTGCT.

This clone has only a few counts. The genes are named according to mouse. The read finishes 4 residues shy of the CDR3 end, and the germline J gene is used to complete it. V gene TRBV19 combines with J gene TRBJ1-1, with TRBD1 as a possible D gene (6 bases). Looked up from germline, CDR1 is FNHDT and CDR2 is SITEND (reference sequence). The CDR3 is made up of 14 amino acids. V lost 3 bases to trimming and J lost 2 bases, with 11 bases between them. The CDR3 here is CASSKGQLNTEVFF. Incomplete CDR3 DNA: TGTGCCAGCAGTAAAGGACAGCTTAACACA.

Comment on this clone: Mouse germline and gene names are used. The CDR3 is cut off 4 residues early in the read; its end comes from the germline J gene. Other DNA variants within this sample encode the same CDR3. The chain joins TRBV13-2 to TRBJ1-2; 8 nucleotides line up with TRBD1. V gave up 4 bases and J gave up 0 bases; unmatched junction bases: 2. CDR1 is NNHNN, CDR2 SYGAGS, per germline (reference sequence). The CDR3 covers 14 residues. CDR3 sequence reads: CASGTGGTNSDYTF. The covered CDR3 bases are TGTGCCAGCGGTACAGGGGGTACAAACTCC.

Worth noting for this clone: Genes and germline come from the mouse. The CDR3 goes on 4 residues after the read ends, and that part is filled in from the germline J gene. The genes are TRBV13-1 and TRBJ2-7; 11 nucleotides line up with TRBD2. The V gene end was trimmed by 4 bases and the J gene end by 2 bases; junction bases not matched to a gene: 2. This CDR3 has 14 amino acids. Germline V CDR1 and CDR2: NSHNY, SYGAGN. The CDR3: CASSPTGGAYEQYF. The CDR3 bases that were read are TGTGCCAGCAGTCCGACTGGGGGGGCCTAT.

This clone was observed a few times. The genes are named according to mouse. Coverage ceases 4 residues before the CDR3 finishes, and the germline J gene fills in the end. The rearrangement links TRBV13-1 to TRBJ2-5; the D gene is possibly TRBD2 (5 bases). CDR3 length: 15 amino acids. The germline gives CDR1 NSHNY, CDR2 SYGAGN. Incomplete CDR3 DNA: TGTGCCAGCAGTGATTTCCCAGTTCCTGGGGAC. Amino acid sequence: CASSDFPVPGD. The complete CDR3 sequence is CASSDFPVPGDTQYF.

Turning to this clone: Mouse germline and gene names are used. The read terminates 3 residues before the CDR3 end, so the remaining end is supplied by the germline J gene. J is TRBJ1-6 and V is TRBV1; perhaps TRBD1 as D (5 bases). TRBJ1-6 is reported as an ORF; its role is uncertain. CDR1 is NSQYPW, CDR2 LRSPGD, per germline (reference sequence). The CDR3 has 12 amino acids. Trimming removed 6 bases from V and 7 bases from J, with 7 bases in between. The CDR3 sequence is CTCRTANSPLYF. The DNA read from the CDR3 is TGCACCTGCAGGACAGCAAATTCGCCC.

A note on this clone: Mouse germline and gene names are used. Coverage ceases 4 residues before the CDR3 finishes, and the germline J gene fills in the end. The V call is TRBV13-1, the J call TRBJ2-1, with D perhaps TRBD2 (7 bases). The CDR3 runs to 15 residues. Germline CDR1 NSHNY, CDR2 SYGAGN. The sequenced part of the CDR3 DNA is TGTGCCAGCAGTGATGTGTGGGGGGCTGGGGCT. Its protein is CASSDVWGAGA. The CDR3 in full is CASSDVWGAGAEQFF.

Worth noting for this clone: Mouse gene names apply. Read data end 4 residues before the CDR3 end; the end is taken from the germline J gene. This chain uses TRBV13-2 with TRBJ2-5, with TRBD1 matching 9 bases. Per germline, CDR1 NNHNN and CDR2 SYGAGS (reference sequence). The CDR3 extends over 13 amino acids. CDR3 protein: CASGGQGHDTQYF. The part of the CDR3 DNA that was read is TGTGCCAGCGGGGGACAGGGTCATGAC.

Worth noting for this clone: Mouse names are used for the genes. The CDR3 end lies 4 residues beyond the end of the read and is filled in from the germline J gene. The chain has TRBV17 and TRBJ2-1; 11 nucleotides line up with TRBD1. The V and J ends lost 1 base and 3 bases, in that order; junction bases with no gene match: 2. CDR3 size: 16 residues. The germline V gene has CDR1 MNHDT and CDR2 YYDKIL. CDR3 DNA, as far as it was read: TGTGCTAGCAGTAGAGTGGGACAGGGGGTCTATGCT. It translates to CASSRVGQGVYA. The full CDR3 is CASSRVGQGVYAEQFF.

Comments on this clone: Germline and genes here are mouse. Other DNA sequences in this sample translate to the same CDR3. Incomplete CDR3 DNA: TGTGCTAGCAGTAGAGCGGGGGGCTCCTAT. This codes for CASSRAGGSY. From start to end, the CDR3 is CASSRAGGSYEQYF. J is TRBJ2-7 and V is TRBV17; TRBD2 is a possible D gene (6 bases). The CDR3 end falls 4 residues outside the read, so it is completed with the germline J gene. CDR1 is MNHDT and CDR2 is YYDKIL in the germline V gene. V lost 1 base and J lost 0, with 7 bases in between. This CDR3 comprises 14 residues.

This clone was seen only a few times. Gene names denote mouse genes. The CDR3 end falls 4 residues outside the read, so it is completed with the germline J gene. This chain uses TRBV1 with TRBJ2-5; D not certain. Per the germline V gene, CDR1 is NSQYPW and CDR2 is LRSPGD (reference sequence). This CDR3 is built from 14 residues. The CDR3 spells CTCSAEGKEDTQYF. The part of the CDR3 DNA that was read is TGCACCTGCAGTGCAGAGGGGAAAGAAGAC.